This is a list of T cell receptor beta chains from one sample in a study of cytomegalovirus exposure and HLA in healthy donors. Assay used: immunoSEQ multiplex PCR; TCRdb lists only in-frame clones, some missing. The repertoire holds about 160,000 clones, with approximately 79% as singletons. The material sequenced was PBMCs. The receptor source for this set is a woman aged 45-65 years in good health and CMV-seropositive. The CDR3 runs from the conserved cysteine through the conserved F or W. Each record gives: V gene, clone size, D gene, J gene, CDR3 DNA, CDR3 protein. D genes are given only for firm matches. Clone size appears in some rows only: once, few, many, or a class for an expanded clone.

TRBV28,NA,NA,TRBJ1-1,TGTGCCAGCAGCTCCACAGCCCCTGAAGCTTTCTTT,CASSSTAPEAFF
TRBV5-4,few,NA,TRBJ1-1,TGTGCCAGCAGCCACACCAGGGGAGGGGGGTTGAACACTGAAGCTTTCTTT,CASSHTRGGGLNTEAFF
TRBV28,once,TRBD1,TRBJ1-1,TGTGCCAGCAGTTTCGCGGCACAGGGGGCGAACACTGAAGCTTTCTTT,CASSFAAQGANTEAFF
TRBV29-1,NA,NA,TRBJ1-1,TGCAGCGTAGGGGGGGAATGGGTTACTGAAGCTTTCTTT,CSVGGEWVTEAFF
TRBV19,NA,TRBD2,TRBJ2-3,TGTGCCAGTAGTCTCGGGACTAGCGGGGTTCCTAGCACAGATACGCAGTATTTT,CASSLGTSGVPSTDTQYF
TRBV29-1,NA,NA,TRBJ1-2,TGCAGCGTTGAAGGAGGGGCTACAGGGAATCTCTATGGCTACACCTTC,CSVEGGATGNLYGYTF
TRBV18,NA,TRBD2,TRBJ2-1,TGTGCCAGCTCAGGCGGACTAGCGGGACATGGTGAGCAGTTCTTC,CASSGGLAGHGEQFF
TRBV7-9,few,NA,TRBJ1-1,TGTGCCAGCAGCATGATTCAGGCTGAAGCTTTCTTT,CASSMIQAEAFF
TRBV10-1,few,NA,TRBJ1-1,TGCGCCAGCAGTGAAGGGCGGAGGGGCCTCCTCGACGCTGAAGCTTTCTTT,CASSEGRRGLLDAEAFF
TRBV2,NA,NA,TRBJ1-2,TGTGCCAGCAACCCCGGGTATGGCTACACCTTC,CASNPGYGYTF
TRBV19,NA,TRBD1,TRBJ2-7,TGTGCCAGTAGTACCCGTGCCACAGGGGCAAGGAACGAGCAGTACTTC,CASSTRATGARNEQYF
TRBV19,NA,TRBD2,TRBJ2-5,TGTGCCAGTAGTATTGCACTAGCGGAGGGGGGAGAGACCCAGTACTTC,CASSIALAEGGETQYF
TRBV6-5,NA,NA,TRBJ1-5,TGTGCCAGCAGTTACGGAGGAGGACAGCCCCAGCATTTT,CASSYGGGQPQHF
TRBV7-3,NA,TRBD2,TRBJ2-1,TGTGCCAGCAGCTTAGGTGTCCGACTAGCGGGAGACGAGCAGTTCTTC,CASSLGVRLAGDEQFF
TRBV7-2,NA,TRBD2,TRBJ2-3,TGTGCCAGCAGCTTTGGTGCGGGGGGCCGCACAGATACGCAGTATTTT,CASSFGAGGRTDTQYF
TRBV29-1,NA,TRBD1,TRBJ2-5,TGCAGCGTTGAAGGCAGGGGGTCATCACAAGAGACCCAGTACTTC,CSVEGRGSSQETQYF
TRBV4-3,NA,NA,TRBJ1-1,TGCGCCAGCAGCCAAGACGCCGGGAGATCTCCCACTGAAGCTTTCTTT,CASSQDAGRSPTEAFF
TRBV18,NA,NA,TRBJ1-5,TGTGCCAGCTCACAGGGACAAGTCAATCAGCCCCAGCATTTT,CASSQGQVNQPQHF
TRBV29-1,NA,NA,TRBJ1-3,TGCAGCGTTGGACAGGTTGGAAACACCATATATTTT,CSVGQVGNTIYF
TRBV4-1,NA,NA,TRBJ2-5,TGCGCCAGCAGCCAAGATACTCCCAGGCTGGCCCAAGAGACCCAGTACTTC,CASSQDTPRLAQETQYF
TRBV10-3,NA,NA,TRBJ2-1,TGTGCCATCAACCGGGTAATGGGGGGGCCCAGCTCCTACAATGAGCAGTTCTTC,CAINRVMGGPSSYNEQFF
TRBV28,NA,NA,TRBJ2-1,TGTGCCAGCAGTTTACGGGGGTCCTACAATGAGCAGTTCTTC,CASSLRGSYNEQFF
TRBV10-3,NA,NA,TRBJ2-2,TGTGCCGCCGGCCGGGGTGGGGCAGGGGACACCGGGGAGCTGTTTTTT,CAAGRGGAGDTGELFF
TRBV9,NA,NA,TRBJ2-2,TGTGCCAGCAGCGTATATGCCGGGGAGCTGTTTTTT,CASSVYAGELFF
TRBV10-2,few,TRBD1,TRBJ1-5,TGCGCCAGCAGTGGCGGGACAGGGAGGCGACCCCAGCATTTT,CASSGGTGRRPQHF
TRBV2,NA,TRBD2,TRBJ2-3,TGTGCCAGCAGGGGTCTAGCGGGGGGTAGTAAGGCAGATACGCAGTATTTT,CASRGLAGGSKADTQYF
TRBV5-8,NA,TRBD1,TRBJ2-6,TGTGCCAGCAGCTTGGGTCTGGGACAGGGGGCGCTAGGGGCCAACGTCCTGACTTTC,CASSLGLGQGALGANVLTF
TRBV7-9,few,NA,TRBJ1-4,TGTGCCAGCAGCTTAATTACGGACAGCTCACTGTTTTTT,CASSLITDSSLFF
TRBV6-4,NA,NA,TRBJ2-7,TGTGCCAGCACCGAACCGAAAAGGGGCCGGACCTACGAGCAGTACTTC,CASTEPKRGRTYEQYF
TRBV5-1,NA,TRBD2,TRBJ2-1,TGCGCCAGCAGCCCCCTCCCGACTAGCGGTAATGAGCAGTTCTTC,CASSPLPTSGNEQFF
TRBV5-6,few,NA,TRBJ2-3,TGTGCCAGCAGCTTGGGAGTAATAGGGAGATCGCAGTATTTT,CASSLGVIGRSQYF
TRBV6-1,NA,NA,TRBJ1-6,TGTGCCAGCAGTGACAGGGGACAACCCTCCTATAATTCACCCCTCCACTTT,CASSDRGQPSYNSPLHF
TRBV7-8,once,NA,TRBJ2-7,TGTGCCAGCAGCTCGAGGGCTGCAACCTACGAGCAGTACTTC,CASSSRAATYEQYF
TRBV10-2,few,NA,TRBJ2-3,TGCGCCAGCAGTGACCCGGCACAGGGCACTTTGCAGTATTTT,CASSDPAQGTLQYF
TRBV5-4,once,TRBD2,TRBJ2-7,TGTGCCACCCGACTAGCGGGAAACTACGAGCAGTACTTC,CATRLAGNYEQYF
TRBV30,NA,TRBD1,TRBJ1-5,TGTGCCTGGTCCCCTGGACAGGGGGTTCAGCCCCAGCATTTT,CAWSPGQGVQPQHF
TRBV5-4,NA,TRBD1,TRBJ2-3,TGTGCCAGCAGCCGGACAGGGAGCACAGATACGCAGTATTTT,CASSRTGSTDTQYF
TRBV4-1,NA,NA,TRBJ2-7,TGCGCCAGCAGCCAATTCCACGCCGGAGGCAGGTCCTACGAGCAGTACTTC,CASSQFHAGGRSYEQYF
TRBV2,NA,TRBD2,TRBJ2-3,TGTGCCAGCAGAGGTGATAGCGGGAGCACAGATACGCAGTATTTT,CASRGDSGSTDTQYF
TRBV7-9,once,NA,TRBJ1-1,TGTGCCAGCAGCCACAGGGTTGAGACGGAAGCTTTCTTT,CASSHRVETEAFF
TRBV19,NA,TRBD1,TRBJ1-6,TGTGCCAGTAGTGATGGACAGGGAATTATAACACCCCTCCACTTT,CASSDGQGIITPLHF
TRBV5-1,NA,TRBD2,TRBJ2-5,TGCGCCAGCAGCCCAAGGTCGGGACTAGCGGGGGGGGAGACCCAGTACTTC,CASSPRSGLAGGETQYF
TRBV19,NA,NA,TRBJ2-1,TGTGCCAGTAGTATCGGTCTACTCAATGAGCAGTTCTTC,CASSIGLLNEQFF
TRBV28,once,NA,TRBJ1-5,TGTGCCAGCAGCGACAGTGGGAGCAATCAGCCCCAGCATTTT,CASSDSGSNQPQHF
TRBV6-6,NA,NA,TRBJ2-7,TGTGCCAGCAGTAACCCTGGGCAGGGGACTACCTACGAGCAGTACTTC,CASSNPGQGTTYEQYF
TRBV9,once,TRBD1,TRBJ1-4,TGTGCCAGCAGCCCCTGGACAGGGTTTAATGAAAAACTGTTTTTT,CASSPWTGFNEKLFF
TRBV4-3,NA,NA,TRBJ2-2,TGCGCCAGCAGCCAAGATTGGAGAGGATCGAACACCGGGGAGCTGTTTTTT,CASSQDWRGSNTGELFF
TRBV27,NA,TRBD2,TRBJ2-1,TGTGCCAGCAGTTTATGGCGTCGGGGGGGCCGTAACAATGAGCAGTTCTTC,CASSLWRRGGRNNEQFF
TRBV28,NA,TRBD1,TRBJ1-4,TGTGCCAGCAGTGTACGGGACAGATACGATGAAAAACTGTTTTTT,CASSVRDRYDEKLFF
TRBV6-1,NA,NA,TRBJ2-5,TGTGCCAGCAACTTAAGAGCACAGAGAGAGACCCAGTACTTC,CASNLRAQRETQYF